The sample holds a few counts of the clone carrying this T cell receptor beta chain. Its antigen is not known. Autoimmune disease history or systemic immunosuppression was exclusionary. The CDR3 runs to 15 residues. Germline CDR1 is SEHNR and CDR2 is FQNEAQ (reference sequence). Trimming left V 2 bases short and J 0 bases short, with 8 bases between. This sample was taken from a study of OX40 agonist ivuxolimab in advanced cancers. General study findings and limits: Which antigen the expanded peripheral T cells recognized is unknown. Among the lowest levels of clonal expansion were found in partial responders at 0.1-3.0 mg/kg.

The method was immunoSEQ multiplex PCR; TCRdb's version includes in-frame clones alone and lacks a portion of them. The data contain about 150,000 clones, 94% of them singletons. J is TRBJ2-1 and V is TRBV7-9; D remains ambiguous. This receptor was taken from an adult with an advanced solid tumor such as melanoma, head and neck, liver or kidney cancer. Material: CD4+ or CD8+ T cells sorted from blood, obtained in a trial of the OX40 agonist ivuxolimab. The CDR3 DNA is TGTGCCAGCAGCTTAAAGGGTAGCTCCTACAATGAGCAGTTCTTC. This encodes CASSLKGSSYNEQFF.